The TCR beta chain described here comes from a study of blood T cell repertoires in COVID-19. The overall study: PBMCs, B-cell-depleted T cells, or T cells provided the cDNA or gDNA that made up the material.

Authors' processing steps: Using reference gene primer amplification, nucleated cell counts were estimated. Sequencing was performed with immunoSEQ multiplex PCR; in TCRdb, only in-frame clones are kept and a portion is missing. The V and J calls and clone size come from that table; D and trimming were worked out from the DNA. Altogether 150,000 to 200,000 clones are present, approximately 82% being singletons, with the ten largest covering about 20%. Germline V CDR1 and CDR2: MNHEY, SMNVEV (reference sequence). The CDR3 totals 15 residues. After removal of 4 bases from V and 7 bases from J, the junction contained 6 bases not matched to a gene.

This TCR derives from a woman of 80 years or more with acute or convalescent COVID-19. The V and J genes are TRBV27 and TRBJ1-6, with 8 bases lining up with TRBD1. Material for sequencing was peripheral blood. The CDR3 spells CASSWQPGGNSPLHF. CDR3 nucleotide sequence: TGTGCCAGCAGTTGGCAGCCAGGGGGCAATTCACCCCTCCACTTT.